These T cell receptor beta chains were read from a single sample in a study of blood T cell repertoires in COVID-19. Some clones are missing from TCRdb's copy, which holds only in-frame ones; the method was immunoSEQ multiplex PCR. Counted here are 100,000 to 150,000 clones, around three quarters occurring once; the ten biggest clones make up 5% to 7.5%. Sequencing was done on a sample of peripheral blood. These receptor sequences come from a man in his 70s with acute or convalescent COVID-19. CDR3s include the opening cysteine and the closing phenylalanine or tryptophan. A D gene is named only where the DNA matches it firmly. Rows give clone size only sometimes, using once, few, many, or a class for an expanded clone.

NA	NA	TRBV7-3	CASSLRSAGTQYF
NA	NA	TRBV29-1	CSVARGSSYEQYF
NA	NA	TRBV11-1	CASSLTGNTEAFF
NA	NA	TRBV28	CASSYQTGELFF
NA	NA	TRBV28	CASSSLRLDRYYEQYF
NA	NA	TRBV2	CASRGGVSYEQYF
TRBD1	NA	TRBV10-3	CATRQGQQETQYF
NA	NA	TRBV18	CASSPDNEQFF
NA	NA	TRBV7-8	CASSREWTDYEQYF
NA	NA	TRBV27	CASSYRGTFIEQYF
NA	NA	TRBV7-2	CASSLTTMNTEAFF
TRBD1	NA	TRBV27	CASSPTGTGNAELFF
NA	NA	TRBV19	CASSTPEGILGQPQHF
NA	NA	TRBV27	CASSLRGQGRMAEAFF
NA	NA	TRBV5-4	CASSLPHSLAGTEAFF
TRBD1	NA	TRBV19	CASSIAGQGLSYGYTF
NA	few	TRBV20-1	CSAAGNSPLHF
TRBD2	NA	TRBV7-9	CASSPHTRLAGYNEQFF
TRBD2	NA	TRBV3-1/TRBV3-2	CASSQDSGGAEDTQYF
NA	NA	TRBV11-2	CASSLEQGSNYGYTF
TRBD2	NA	TRBV11-2	CASSLGGFGKNIQYF
NA	NA	TRBV30	CAWGRGPGGAFF
NA	NA	TRBV4-1	CASSQDRQGNTEAFF
NA	NA	TRBV6-5	CASSNPYSGANVLTF
NA	NA	TRBV11-1	CASSLVRQATEAFF
NA	NA	TRBV9	CASGTGGLGNEQFF
TRBD2	once	TRBV11-3	CASSPGTSGSYNEQFF
NA	once	TRBV9	CASSVTGLPNQPQHF
NA	NA	TRBV5-4	CASSLVEAPNTEAFF
TRBD1	NA	TRBV10-1	CASSRTGEYTGYTF
TRBD1	NA	TRBV18	CASSPGTGNYNEQFF
TRBD2	NA	TRBV24-1	CATSDLTAGGINEQFF
TRBD1	NA	TRBV5-8	CASSFRGIPTGANVLTF
NA	NA	TRBV4-1	CASSQAAGPYGYTF
TRBD1	NA	TRBV5-4	CASSTGTGDQPQHF
NA	once	TRBV3-1/TRBV3-2	CASSQPGVGTDTQYF
NA	NA	TRBV19	CASSIVADQETQYF
NA	NA	TRBV5-1	CASSLDGRVDEAFF
TRBD1	NA	TRBV5-8	CASSRGQVMGNTIYF
TRBD1	NA	TRBV11-2	CASSLRQGSYEQYF
TRBD1	once	TRBV7-8	CASSQDREKYF
TRBD2	NA	TRBV2	CATSAVSGGAQETQYF
TRBD2	NA	TRBV7-8	CASSLTSGRAYNEQFF
NA	NA	TRBV2	CASSAAISYEQYF
NA	NA	TRBV7-2	CASSLVAGGNTEAFF
NA	NA	TRBV3-1/TRBV3-2	CASSQASVGELFF